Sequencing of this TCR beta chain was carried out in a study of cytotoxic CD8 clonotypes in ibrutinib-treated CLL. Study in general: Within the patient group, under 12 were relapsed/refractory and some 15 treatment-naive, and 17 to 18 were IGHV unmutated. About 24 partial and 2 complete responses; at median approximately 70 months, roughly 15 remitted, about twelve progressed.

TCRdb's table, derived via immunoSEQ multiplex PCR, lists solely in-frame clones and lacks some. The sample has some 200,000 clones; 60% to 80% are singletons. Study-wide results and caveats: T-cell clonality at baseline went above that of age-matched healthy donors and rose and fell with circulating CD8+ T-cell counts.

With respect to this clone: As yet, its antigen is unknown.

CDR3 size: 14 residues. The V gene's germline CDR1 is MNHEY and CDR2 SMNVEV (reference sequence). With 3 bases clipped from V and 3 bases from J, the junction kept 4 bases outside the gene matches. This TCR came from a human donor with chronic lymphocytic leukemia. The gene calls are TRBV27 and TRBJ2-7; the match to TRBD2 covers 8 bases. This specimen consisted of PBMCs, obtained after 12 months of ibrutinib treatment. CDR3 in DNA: TGTGCCAGCAGTTTGACTAGCGCGAGCTACGAGCAGTACTTC. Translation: CASSLTSASYEQYF.